This TCR beta chain was sequenced for a study of blood T cell repertoires in COVID-19. Across the whole study: Samples representing acute and convalescent COVID-19 were sourced from the United States, Italy and Spain. From T cells, B-cell-depleted T cells, or PBMCs came the material, which was cDNA or gDNA.

V dropped 2 bases and J dropped 1 base, with 12 bases sitting between them. The CDR3 has 15 residues. The germline gives CDR1 KGHSH, CDR2 LQKENI. In the source study's methods: For nucleated cells, counts were estimated from reference gene primer amplification. Some clones are missing from TCRdb's copy, which holds only in-frame ones; the method was immunoSEQ multiplex PCR. V and J calls and clone size are as listed in that table; D and trimming were resolved from the DNA. This table holds over 200,000 clones, roughly 86% found once. The sequenced sample was peripheral blood. J is TRBJ2-7 and V is TRBV18; D remains unclear. The clonotype was recovered from a young woman with acute or convalescent COVID-19. CDR3 bases: TGTGCCAGCTCACCATACCCTGCTATTTCCTACGAGCAGTACTTC. It encodes CASSPYPAISYEQYF.